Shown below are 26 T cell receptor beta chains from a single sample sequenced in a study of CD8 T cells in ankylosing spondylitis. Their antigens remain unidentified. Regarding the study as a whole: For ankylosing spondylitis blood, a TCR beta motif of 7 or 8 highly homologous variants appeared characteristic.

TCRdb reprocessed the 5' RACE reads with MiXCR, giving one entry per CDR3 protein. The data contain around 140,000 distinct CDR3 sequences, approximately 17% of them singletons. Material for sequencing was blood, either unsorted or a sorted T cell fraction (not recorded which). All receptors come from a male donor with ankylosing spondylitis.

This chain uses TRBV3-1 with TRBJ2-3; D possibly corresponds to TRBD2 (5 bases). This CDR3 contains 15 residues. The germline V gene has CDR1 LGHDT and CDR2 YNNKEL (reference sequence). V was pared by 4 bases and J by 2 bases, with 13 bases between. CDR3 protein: CASSRTVGITDTQYF. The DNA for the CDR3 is TGTGCCAGCAGCCGAACGGTCGGGATCACAGATACGCAGTATTTT.

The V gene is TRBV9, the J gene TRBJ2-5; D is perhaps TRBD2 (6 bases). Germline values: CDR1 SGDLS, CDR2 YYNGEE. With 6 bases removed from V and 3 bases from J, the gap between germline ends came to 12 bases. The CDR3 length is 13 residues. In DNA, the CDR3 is TGTGCCAGCACCCGTGGAGGGGAAGAGACCCAGTACTTC. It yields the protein CASTRGGEETQYF.

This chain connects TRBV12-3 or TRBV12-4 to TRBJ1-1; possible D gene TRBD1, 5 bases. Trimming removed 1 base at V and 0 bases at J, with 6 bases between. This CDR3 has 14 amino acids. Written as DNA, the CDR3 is TGTGCCAGCAGTTTAGGGGGCGTGAACACTGAAGCTTTCTTT. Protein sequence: CASSLGGVNTEAFF.

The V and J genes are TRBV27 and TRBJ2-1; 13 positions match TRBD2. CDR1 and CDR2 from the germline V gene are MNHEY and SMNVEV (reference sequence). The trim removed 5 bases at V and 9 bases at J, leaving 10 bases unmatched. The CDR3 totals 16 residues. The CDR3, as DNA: TGTGCCAGCAGTCTCCCCGGGACTAGCGGGATTAGTGAGCAGTTCTTC. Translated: CASSLPGTSGISEQFF.

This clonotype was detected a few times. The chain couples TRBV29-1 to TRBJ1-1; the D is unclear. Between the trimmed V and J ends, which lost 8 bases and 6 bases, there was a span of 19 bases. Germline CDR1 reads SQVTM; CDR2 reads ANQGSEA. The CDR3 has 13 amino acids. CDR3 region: CSFVWKTDPEAFF. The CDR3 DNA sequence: TGCAGCTTTGTGTGGAAAACCGACCCTGAAGCTTTCTTT.

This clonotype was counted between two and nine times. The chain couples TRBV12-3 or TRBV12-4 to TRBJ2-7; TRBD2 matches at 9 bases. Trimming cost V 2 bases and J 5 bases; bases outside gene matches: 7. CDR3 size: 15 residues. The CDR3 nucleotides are TGTGCCAGCAGTTTATTAGCGGGAGCGGGTAACGAGCAGTACTTC. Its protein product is CASSLLAGAGNEQYF.

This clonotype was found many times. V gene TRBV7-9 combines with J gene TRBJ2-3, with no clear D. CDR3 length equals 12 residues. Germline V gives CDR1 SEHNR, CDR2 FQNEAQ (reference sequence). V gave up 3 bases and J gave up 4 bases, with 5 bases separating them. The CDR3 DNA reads TGTGCCAGCAGCTTTGGTGCAGATACGCAGTATTTT. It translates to CASSFGADTQYF.

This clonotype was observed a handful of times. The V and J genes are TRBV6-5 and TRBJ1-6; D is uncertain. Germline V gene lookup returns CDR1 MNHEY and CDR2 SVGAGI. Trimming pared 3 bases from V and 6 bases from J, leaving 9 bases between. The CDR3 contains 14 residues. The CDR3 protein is CASSYTRFNSPLHF. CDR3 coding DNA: TGTGCCAGCAGTTATACAAGGTTTAATTCACCCCTCCACTTT.

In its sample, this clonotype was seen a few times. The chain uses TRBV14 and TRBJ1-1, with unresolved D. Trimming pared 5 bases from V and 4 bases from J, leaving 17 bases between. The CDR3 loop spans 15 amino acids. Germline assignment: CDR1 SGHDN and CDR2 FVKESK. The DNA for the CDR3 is TGTGCCAGCAGCGCGGGCGCCGTTGGTGGCACTGAAGCTTTCTTT. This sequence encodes CASSAGAVGGTEAFF.

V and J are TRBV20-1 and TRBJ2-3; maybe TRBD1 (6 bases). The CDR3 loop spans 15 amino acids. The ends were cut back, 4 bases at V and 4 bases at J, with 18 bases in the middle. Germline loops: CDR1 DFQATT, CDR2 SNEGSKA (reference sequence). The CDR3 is CSAKKGRGYSDTQYF. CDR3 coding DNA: TGCAGTGCTAAAAAAGGCAGGGGTTATTCAGATACGCAGTATTTT.

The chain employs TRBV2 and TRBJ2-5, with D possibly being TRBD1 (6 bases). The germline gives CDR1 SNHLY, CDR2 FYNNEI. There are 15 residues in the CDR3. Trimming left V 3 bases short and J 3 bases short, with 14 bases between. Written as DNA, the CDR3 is TGTGCCAGCAGTGATACGGAGCCAGGGGAAGAGACCCAGTACTTC. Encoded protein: CASSDTEPGEETQYF.

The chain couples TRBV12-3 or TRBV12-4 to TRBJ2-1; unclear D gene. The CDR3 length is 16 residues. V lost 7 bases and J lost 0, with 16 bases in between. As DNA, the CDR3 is TGTGCCAGCACTTCAAAAGGCTTCTACTCCTACAATGAGCAGTTCTTC. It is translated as CASTSKGFYSYNEQFF.

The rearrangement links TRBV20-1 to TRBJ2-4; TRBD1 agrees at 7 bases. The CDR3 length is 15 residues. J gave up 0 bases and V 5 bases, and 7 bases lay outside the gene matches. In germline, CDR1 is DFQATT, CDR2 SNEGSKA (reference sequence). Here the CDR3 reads CSAERQGLAKNIQYF. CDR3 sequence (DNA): TGCAGTGCTGAAAGACAGGGCCTAGCCAAAAACATTCAGTACTTC.

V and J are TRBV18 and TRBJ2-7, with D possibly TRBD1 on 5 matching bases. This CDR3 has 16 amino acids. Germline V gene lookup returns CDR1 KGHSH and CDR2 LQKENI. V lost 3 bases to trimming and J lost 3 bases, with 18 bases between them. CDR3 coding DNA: TGTGCCAGCTCACCTTATTCGGACAAAGACGTCTACGAGCAGTACTTC. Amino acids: CASSPYSDKDVYEQYF.

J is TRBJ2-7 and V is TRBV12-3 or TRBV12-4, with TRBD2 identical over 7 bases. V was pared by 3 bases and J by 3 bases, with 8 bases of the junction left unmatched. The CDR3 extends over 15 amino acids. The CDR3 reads CASSFGAGRVYEQYF. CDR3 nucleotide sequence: TGTGCCAGCAGTTTCGGGGCAGGGAGGGTCTACGAGCAGTACTTC.

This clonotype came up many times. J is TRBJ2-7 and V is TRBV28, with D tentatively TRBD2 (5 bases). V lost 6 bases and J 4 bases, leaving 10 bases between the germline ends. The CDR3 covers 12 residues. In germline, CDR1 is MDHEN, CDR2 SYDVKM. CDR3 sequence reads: CASSPDSYEQYF. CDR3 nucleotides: TGTGCCAGCAGCCCGGACTCTTACGAGCAGTACTTC.

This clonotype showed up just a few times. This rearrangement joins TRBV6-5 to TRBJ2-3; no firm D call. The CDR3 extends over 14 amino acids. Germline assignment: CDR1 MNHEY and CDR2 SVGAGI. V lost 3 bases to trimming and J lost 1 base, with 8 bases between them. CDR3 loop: CASSYGWGTDTQYF. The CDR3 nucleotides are TGTGCCAGCAGTTATGGGTGGGGCACAGATACGCAGTATTTT.

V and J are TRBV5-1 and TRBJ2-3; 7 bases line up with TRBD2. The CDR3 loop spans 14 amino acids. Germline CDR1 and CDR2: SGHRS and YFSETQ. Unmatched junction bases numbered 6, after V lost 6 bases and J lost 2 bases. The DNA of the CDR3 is TGCGCCAGCACGGAAGCGGGATACACAGATACGCAGTATTTT. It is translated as CASTEAGYTDTQYF.

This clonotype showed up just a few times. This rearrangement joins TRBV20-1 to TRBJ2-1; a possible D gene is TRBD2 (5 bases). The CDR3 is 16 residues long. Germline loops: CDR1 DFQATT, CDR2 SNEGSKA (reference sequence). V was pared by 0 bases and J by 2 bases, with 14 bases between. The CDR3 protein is CSARDHVGLAYNEQFF. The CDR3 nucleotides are TGCAGTGCTAGAGACCACGTCGGACTGGCCTACAATGAGCAGTTCTTC.

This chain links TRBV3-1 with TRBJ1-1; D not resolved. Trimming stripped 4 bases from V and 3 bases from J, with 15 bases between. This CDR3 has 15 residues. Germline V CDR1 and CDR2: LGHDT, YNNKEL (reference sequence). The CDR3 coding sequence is TGTGCCAGCAGCCCCCAGGTGGTTTGGGACACTGAAGCTTTCTTT. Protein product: CASSPQVVWDTEAFF.

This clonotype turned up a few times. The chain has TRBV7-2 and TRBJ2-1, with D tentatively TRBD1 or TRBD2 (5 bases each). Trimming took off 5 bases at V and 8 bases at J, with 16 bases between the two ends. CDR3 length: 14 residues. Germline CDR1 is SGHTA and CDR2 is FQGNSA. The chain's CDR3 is CASSLGRFNYEQFF. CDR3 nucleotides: TGTGCCAGCAGCCTGGGACGGTTTAACTATGAGCAGTTCTTC.

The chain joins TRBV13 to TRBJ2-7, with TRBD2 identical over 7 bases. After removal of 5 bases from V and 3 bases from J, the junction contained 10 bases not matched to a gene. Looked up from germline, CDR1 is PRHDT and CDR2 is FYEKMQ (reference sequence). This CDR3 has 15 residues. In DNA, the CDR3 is TGTGCCAGCAGCGGAGGACCAGCGGGACTCTACGAGCAGTACTTC. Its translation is CASSGGPAGLYEQYF.

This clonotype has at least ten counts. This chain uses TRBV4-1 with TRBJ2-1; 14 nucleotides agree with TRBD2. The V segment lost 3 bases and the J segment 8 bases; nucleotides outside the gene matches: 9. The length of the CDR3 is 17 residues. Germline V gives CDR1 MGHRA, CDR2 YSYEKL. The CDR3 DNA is TGCGCCAGCAGCCAGTATGCGGGACTAGCGGGAGAGGATGAGCAGTTCTTC. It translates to CASSQYAGLAGEDEQFF.

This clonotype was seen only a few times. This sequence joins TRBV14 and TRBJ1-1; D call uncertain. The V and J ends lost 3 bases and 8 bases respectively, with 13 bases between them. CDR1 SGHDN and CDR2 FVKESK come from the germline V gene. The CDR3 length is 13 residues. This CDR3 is CASSQLSRLEAFF. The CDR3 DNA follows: TGTGCCAGCAGCCAGCTTAGTCGTCTGGAAGCTTTCTTT.

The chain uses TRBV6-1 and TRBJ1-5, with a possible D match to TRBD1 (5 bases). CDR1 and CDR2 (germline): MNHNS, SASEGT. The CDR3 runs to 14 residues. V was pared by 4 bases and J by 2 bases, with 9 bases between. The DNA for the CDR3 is TGTGCCAGCAGTGCCCGAGGGGGCAATCAGCCCCAGCATTTT. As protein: CASSARGGNQPQHF.

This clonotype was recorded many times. CDR3 protein: CASSLGTSTTDTQYF. CDR3 nucleotide sequence: TGTGCCAGCAGCTTGGGGACTAGCACCACAGATACGCAGTATTTT. The rearrangement joins TRBV7-3 to TRBJ2-3; TRBD2 aligns across 9 bases. The trim removed 3 bases at V and 2 bases at J, leaving 3 bases unmatched. Germline CDR1 and CDR2: SGHTA and FQGTGA. The CDR3 covers 15 residues.